The present entry profiles one T cell receptor beta chain with its context. The specificity of this receptor is unknown. Base qualities are not at hand, and no much larger clone is one base apart. The data originate from a study of blood T cell repertoires in COVID-19 (dated by TCRdb to about 2020). Background on the whole study: Collaborator samples came from the United States, Italy and Spain and covered acute and convalescent phases of COVID-19. The sample metadata nearly always contained a de-identified subject ID, COVID-19 status, age in years and sex. Samples were obtained from the ongoing ImmuneRACE study (first 160 participants) and from 950 to 1,500 subjects provided by 6 global collaborators. The repertoires were released in a freely available public database intended as a resource for research on the immune response to SARS-CoV-2. Where available, HLA class I and class II types were taken from metadata supplied by the sample provider and were not determined by assay-based typing. The material from the prospective study consisted of cDNA or gDNA derived from T cells, B-cell-depleted T cells, or PBMCs. The dataset comprised deeply sampled blood TCRbeta repertoires from subjects exposed to, actively infected with, or recovered from COVID-19.

Participants in the prospective study were enrolled through a virtual design, were aged about 18 to 100 years, and lived in roughly 26 United States geographic areas. Cohort assignment in the prospective study relied on participant-reported clinical history from a screening survey and a study questionnaire. Recovered participants in ImmuneRACE Cohort 3 were defined by two consecutive negative NP/OP PCR tests, clearance by a healthcare professional, or resolution of symptoms. In the prospective study, whole blood, serum and a nasopharyngeal or oropharyngeal swab were collected from each participant by mobile phlebotomists. Prospective study participants could optionally give additional blood draws and questionnaires over an approximately 2-month period. Before DNA extraction, prospective study blood samples were shipped either frozen or at room temperature. V and J are truncated by 10 bases and 5 bases respectively, leaving an intervening sequence of 18 bases. CDR3 length: 13 amino acids, cysteine to phenylalanine. Only the CDR3 DNA is retained, 39 bases long and in frame from the first base. The germline V gene encodes CDR1 MNHEY and CDR2 SVGAGI.

TCRbeta CDR3 regions were amplified from genomic DNA by means of the immunoSEQ Assay, a bias-controlled multiplex PCR. The original pipeline was this. Nucleated cell counts per sample were estimated from amplification of reference gene primers within the assay. To quantify the absolute abundance of each unique TCRbeta CDR3 rearrangement, sequence reads were collapsed and filtered. For each sample, productive Simpson clonality was calculated as the square root of Simpson's diversity index across productive rearrangements. The source is immuneACCESS, and TCRdb retained only in-frame sequences with V and J called. Part of the clones is not carried over; for the studies checked, unresolved V genes explain less than half of this, and the remainder is unexplained. The V and J calls and clone size are taken from that table; D and trimming were inferred from the DNA. The sample yields approximately 200,000 clones; roughly 87% were counted once. The top ten clonotypes cover 10% to 12% of the sample.

Results the study describes overall, beyond this receptor: How much clinical and demographic metadata was included differed by source and by participant, and the metadata was provided uncurated.

The chain links TRBV6-5 with TRBJ2-7, and the D gene may be TRBD1, 6 bases matching. Sequencing input: PBMCs or T cells enriched from blood (not recorded which). The sequence was obtained from a man aged 30 to 45 who had recovered from COVID-19. The nucleotide sequence reads TGTGCCACCAGGGGACCAGGGGTGCACGAGCAGTACTTC. This is translated as CATRGPGVHEQYF.